Each of the 9 T cell receptor beta chains below was sequenced from the same sample in a study of T cell responses to AZD1222 COVID-19 vaccine. Clones were read by immunoSEQ multiplex PCR, and TCRdb kept only the in-frame ones, dropping some. The table includes some 140,000 clones, nearly 95% detected once. The specimen was peripheral blood, collected on day 0 of AZD1222 vaccination. These receptor sequences come from an adult in good health.

The chain has TRBV6-6 and TRBJ2-1, with D maybe TRBD2 (6 bases). The CDR3 spans 13 residues. V lost 6 bases to trimming and J lost 4 bases, with 10 bases between them. CDR1 and CDR2 (germline): MNHNY, SVGAGI (reference sequence). CDR3 residues: CASRLAQYNEQFF. The CDR3 DNA reads TGTGCCAGCAGACTAGCTCAATACAATGAGCAGTTCTTC.

As concerns this clone: At the DNA level, this CDR3 is encoded by other sequences in the same sample as well. The CDR3 DNA reads as TGTGCCAGCAGTGAGGGACAGGGCCTGAGGGGCTACACCTTC. This gives the protein CASSEGQGLRGYTF. This sequence joins TRBV2 and TRBJ1-2, with 9 positions matching TRBD1. The V segment lost 3 bases and the J segment 8 bases; nucleotides outside the gene matches: 7. The germline V gene has CDR1 SNHLY and CDR2 FYNNEI. The CDR3 extends over 14 amino acids. The entire variable domain, with the rest obtained from reference TRBV2 and TRBJ1-2, is as follows: EPEVTQTPSHQVTQMGQEVILRCVPISNHLYFYWYRQILGQKVEFLVSFYNNEISEKSEIFDDQFSVERPDGSNFTLKIRSTKLEDSAMYFCASSEGQGLRGYTFGSGTRLTVV.

The chain combines TRBV7-6 with TRBJ2-1, with TRBD2 identical over 8 bases. This CDR3 has 15 residues. The trim removed 5 bases at V and 8 bases at J, leaving 11 bases unmatched. The germline gives CDR1 SGHVS, CDR2 FNYEAQ. The chain's CDR3 is CASSATGTSFYEQFF. As DNA, the CDR3 is TGTGCCAGCAGCGCGACCGGGACTAGTTTCTATGAGCAGTTCTTC. The full variable domain, its missing parts supplied by reference TRBV7-6 and TRBJ2-1, is GAGVSQSPRYKVTKRGQDVALRCDPISGHVSLYWYRQALGQGPEFLTYFNYEAQQDKSGLPNDRFSAERPEGSISTLTIQRTEQRDSAMYRCASSATGTSFYEQFFGPGTRLTVL.

The V call is TRBV9, the J call TRBJ2-2; D remains unclear. Trimming left V 0 bases short and J 8 bases short, with 8 bases between. CDR1 and CDR2 (germline): SGDLS, YYNGEE. The CDR3 runs to 13 residues. CDR3 in DNA: TGTGCCAGCAGCGTAGTATTAGGTGGGGAGCTGTTTTTT. This sequence encodes CASSVVLGGELFF. Full variable domain (rest looked up from reference TRBV9 and TRBJ2-2): DSGVTQTPKHLITATGQRVTLRCSPRSGDLSVYWYQQSLDQGLQFLIQYYNGEERAKGNILERFSAQQFPDLHSELNLSSLELGDSALYFCASSVVLGGELFFGEGSRLTVL.

The CDR3: CASSTDIWDQNSPLHF. The CDR3 nucleotides are TGCGCCAGCAGCACGGATATTTGGGACCAGAATTCACCCCTCCACTTT. V and J are TRBV5-1 and TRBJ1-6; tentatively, D is TRBD1 (5 bases). In germline, CDR1 is SGHRS, CDR2 YFSETQ. The CDR3 sequence is 16 residues long. V was clipped by 4 bases and J by 7 bases, with 18 bases between them.

The rearrangement uses TRBV7-8 and TRBJ1-5; D might be TRBD1 (6 bases). V dropped 5 bases and J dropped 0 bases, with 17 bases sitting between them. There are 17 residues in the CDR3. The germline V gene has CDR1 SGHVS and CDR2 FQNEAQ. For the CDR3, the DNA is TGTGCCAGCAGCCGGGATAGGGGGTTGAGTAGCAATCAGCCCCAGCATTTT. Translation: CASSRDRGLSSNQPQHF.

The V and J genes are TRBV4-2 and TRBJ2-7; TRBD1 agrees at 8 bases. This CDR3 spans 16 amino acids. From germline, CDR1 is LGHNA and CDR2 YNFKEQ. Trimming cost V 0 bases and J 2 bases; bases outside gene matches: 6. In nucleotides, the CDR3 is TGTGCCAGCAGCCAAGACCAAACAGGGGGAACCTACGAGCAGTACTTC. Translating it yields CASSQDQTGGTYEQYF.

V usage is TRBV27 and J usage is TRBJ1-2; D remains unclear. This CDR3 is built from 17 residues. In germline, CDR1 is MNHEY, CDR2 SMNVEV (reference sequence). Trimming pared 6 bases from V and 3 bases from J, leaving 23 bases between. CDR3 sequence: CASSPTFGRPRHYGYTF. CDR3 nucleotides: TGTGCCAGCAGCCCCACCTTCGGCAGGCCAAGACACTATGGCTACACCTTC.

This chain joins TRBV19 and TRBJ2-4; TRBD2 matches 13 bases. J was trimmed by 0 bases and V by 5 bases; bases with no gene match: 10. The CDR3 runs 19 residues. Germline V gene data show CDR1 as LNHDA and CDR2 as SQIVND (reference sequence). CDR3 coding DNA: TGTGCCAGTAGTGACCCACTAGCGGGGGGGACTCTAGCCAAAAACATTCAGTACTTC. This translates into CASSDPLAGGTLAKNIQYF.